This TCR beta chain was recorded in a study of T-cell memory formation after mild COVID-19. J lost 4 bases, V lost 6 bases, and 9 bases had no gene match. This CDR3 contains 15 residues. Study-wide results and limits: Contracting CD4+ clones lay largely in CM and EM, with CD8+ ones residing in EMRA. Contracting clones from day 15 to 85 showed balanced CD4/CD8; later expanders favored CD4+.

TCRdb re-derived calls from the 5' RACE reads in MiXCR, one entry per CDR3 protein. This sample carries more than 80,000 distinct CDR3 sequences, around 12% of them seen once, and the ten largest clones take under 30%. With regard to this clonotype: Antigen unknown.

Material for sequencing was PBMCs or a T cell subset sorted from them (not recorded which). The rearrangement uses TRBV12-3 or TRBV12-4 and TRBJ2-3; TRBD2 agrees at 8 bases. The sequence came from an adult woman who had mild COVID-19 (a few samples of this study predate the infection). Cell type and time point are not known. The CDR3: CASSQSGGSPDTQYF. The CDR3 DNA reads TGTGCCAGCAGCCAAAGCGGGGGAAGTCCAGATACGCAGTATTTT.